This TCR beta chain was captured in a study of graft-versus-host responses after intestinal transplantation (dated by TCRdb to the early 2020s). Looking at the study overall: The transplants that recipients got were multivisceral, liver-intestinal, or isolated intestinal. To identify alloreactive clones, pre-transplant mixed lymphocyte reaction products were sequenced and compared with unstimulated pre-transplant donor and recipient T cells. Anti-thymocyte globulin induction was given to all recipients, followed by maintenance tacrolimus and steroids for approximately 3 years. The cohort enrolled about two dozen intestinal transplant recipients, one of whom was a retransplant, and a few patients without pretransplant specimens were excluded. Bulk TCR-beta CDR3 sequencing was used to track graft-versus-host and host-versus-graft alloreactive T cell clones in the graft, circulation and bone marrow after intestinal transplantation. Rather than being sequenced by the commercial service, samples from a few later patients were sequenced in-house on an Illumina MiSeq and processed with MiXCR. A peak of at least 4% donor T cells among recipient peripheral blood mononuclear cells was the definition used for donor T cell macrochimerism.

Details on this clone: Its antigen is not yet known. No much larger clone is present one base from it, and per-base qualities are unavailable.

The library was prepared using the immunoSEQ multiplex PCR assay. Adaptive Biotechnologies carried out high-throughput TCR-beta CDR3 sequencing of genomic DNA for most patients. Concerning the study's data processing: Adaptive's ImmunoSEQ software was the source of the TCR sequencing data for over 15 patients, while a few other patients were processed with MiXCR and VDJtools. CDR3 nucleotide sequences shared by donor and recipient were removed because the origin of these sequences could not be assigned. At least 2-fold expansion over unstimulated cells and a minimum CFSE-low frequency of 0.002% (template counts) or 0.001% (read counts) were required for clones to be classified as alloreactive. Clones were considered mappable if detected in sequenced pre-transplant spleen, lymph node, or MLR CFSE-low populations of the donor or recipient. Cumulative frequency of alloreactive clones was calculated as a percentage of all sequences weighted by copy number. TCRdb carries this immuneACCESS record with in-frame sequences only. Its versions omit some clonotypes, under half of them owing to an unresolved V gene in the studies checked, with the rest unexplained. The D gene and trimming were derived from the DNA, and the V and J assignments and clone size from that table. This sample is represented by 60,000 to 70,000 clones; 89% of them were singletons. The top ten clones comprise approximately 1.6% of the sample.

Paper-wide results and their limitations: The relatively low number and heterogeneity of intestinal transplant patients limited the conclusions. Early after transplant, declines in HvG clones were associated with peak levels of circulating GvH clones. In the allografts of patients with donor T cell macrochimerism, GvH to HvG T cell clonal ratios were high. GvH clones were detected in recipient bone marrow, and some of these GvH clones were observed earlier in ileal mucosa or blood, consistent with an intestinal mucosal origin.

Intraepithelial and lamina propria lymphocytes were isolated from graft specimens using dithiothreitol, EDTA incubations and collagenase D digestion. Bulk TCR-beta sequencing was performed on serial intestinal graft biopsy specimens collected as late as 600 days after transplant. CDR1 and CDR2 are drawn from the germline V gene (reference sequence): SGHNT, YYREEE. From the cysteine through the phenylalanine, the CDR3 covers 14 amino acids. Only the CDR3 portion is preserved as DNA: 42 bases, with reading frame beginning at the first base. Recombination connected TRBV5-4 to TRBJ2-5; 6 matching bases give a weak D call of TRBD2. The DNA end is more similar to TRBJ2-7, so the J call may be wrong. The source material was ileum tissue, sampled about 350 days after transplant. This receptor was taken from a human patient who received an intestinal transplant, so some T cells may come from the graft donor. The nucleotide sequence is given as TGTGCCAGCAGCTTTAGGGCGGGGCCCTACGAGCAGTACTTC. Translated, it gives CASSFRAGPYEQYF.